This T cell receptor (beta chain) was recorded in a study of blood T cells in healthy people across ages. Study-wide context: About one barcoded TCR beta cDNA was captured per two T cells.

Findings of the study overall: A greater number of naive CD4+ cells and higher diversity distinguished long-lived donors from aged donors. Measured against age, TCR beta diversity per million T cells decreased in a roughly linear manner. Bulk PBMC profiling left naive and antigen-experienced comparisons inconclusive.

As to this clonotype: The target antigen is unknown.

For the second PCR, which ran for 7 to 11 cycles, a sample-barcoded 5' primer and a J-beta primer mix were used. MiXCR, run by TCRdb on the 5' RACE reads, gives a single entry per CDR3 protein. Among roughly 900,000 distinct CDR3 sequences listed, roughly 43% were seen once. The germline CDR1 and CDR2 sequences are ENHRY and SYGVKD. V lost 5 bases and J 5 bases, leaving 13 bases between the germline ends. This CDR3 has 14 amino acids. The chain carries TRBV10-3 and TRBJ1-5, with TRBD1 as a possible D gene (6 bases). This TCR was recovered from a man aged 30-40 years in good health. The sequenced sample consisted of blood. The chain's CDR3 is CAISLGDTDQPQHF. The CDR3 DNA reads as TGTGCCATCAGTCTGGGGGACACGGATCAGCCCCAGCATTTT.